This TCR beta chain was identified during a study of shared T cell receptors in the human thymus. J was trimmed by 4 bases and V by 0 bases; bases with no gene match: 3. In germline, CDR1 is SGHNT, CDR2 YYREEE (reference sequence). The CDR3 consists of 14 residues. The method was immunoSEQ multiplex PCR; TCRdb's version includes in-frame clones alone and lacks a portion of them. In the table there are more than 550,000 clones, 80% to 90% of which are singletons. These data also formed part of another study, on human thymus T cells. That report adds: Healthy Finnish infants undergoing corrective surgery for congenital heart defects were the donors. It looked as if thymic and blood repertoires used V and J genes in a biased way.

The chain recombines TRBV5-4 with TRBJ2-5; 7 bases map to TRBD2. The sample was thymocytes. The sequence derives from a boy less than two years old with a congenital heart defect. The CDR3 nucleotides read TGTGCCAGCAGCTTGGGCGGGAGACGAGAGACCCAGTACTTC. Amino acid sequence: CASSLGGRRETQYF.